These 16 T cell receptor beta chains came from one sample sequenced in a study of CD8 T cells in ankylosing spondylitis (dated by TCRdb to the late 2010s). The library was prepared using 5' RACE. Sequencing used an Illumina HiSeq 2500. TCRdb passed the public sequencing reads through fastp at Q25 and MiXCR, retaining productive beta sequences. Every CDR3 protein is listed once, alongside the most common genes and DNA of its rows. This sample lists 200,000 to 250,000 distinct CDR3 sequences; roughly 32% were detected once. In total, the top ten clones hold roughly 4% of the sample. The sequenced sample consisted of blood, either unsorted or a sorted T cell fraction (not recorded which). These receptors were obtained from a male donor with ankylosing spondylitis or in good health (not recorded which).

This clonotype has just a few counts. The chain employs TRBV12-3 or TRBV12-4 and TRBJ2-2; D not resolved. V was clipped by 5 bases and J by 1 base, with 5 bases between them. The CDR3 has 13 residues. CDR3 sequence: CASSQMNTGELFF. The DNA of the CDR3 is TGTGCCAGCAGTCAGATGAACACCGGGGAGCTGTTTTTT.

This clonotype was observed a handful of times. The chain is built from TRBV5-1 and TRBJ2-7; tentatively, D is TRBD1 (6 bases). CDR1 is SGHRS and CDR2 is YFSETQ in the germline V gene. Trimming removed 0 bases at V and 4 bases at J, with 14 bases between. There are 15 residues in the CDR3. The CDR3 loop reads CASSLARTEMYEQYF. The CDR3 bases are TGCGCCAGCAGCTTGGCTCGGACAGAGATGTACGAGCAGTACTTC.

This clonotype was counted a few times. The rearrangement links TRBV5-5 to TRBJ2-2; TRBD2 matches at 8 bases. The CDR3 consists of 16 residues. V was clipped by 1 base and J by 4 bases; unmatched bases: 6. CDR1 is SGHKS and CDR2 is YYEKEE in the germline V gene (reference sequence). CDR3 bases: TGTGCCAGCAGCTTGTTGCGGGGGGCCCTCACCGGGGAGCTGTTTTTT. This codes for CASSLLRGALTGELFF.

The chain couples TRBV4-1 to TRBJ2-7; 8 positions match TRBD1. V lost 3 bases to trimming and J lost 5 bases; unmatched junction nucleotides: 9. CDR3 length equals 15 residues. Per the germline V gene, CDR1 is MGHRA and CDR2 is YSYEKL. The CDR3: CASSHSPGGENEQYF. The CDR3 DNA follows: TGCGCCAGCAGCCATTCCCCAGGGGGCGAAAACGAGCAGTACTTC.

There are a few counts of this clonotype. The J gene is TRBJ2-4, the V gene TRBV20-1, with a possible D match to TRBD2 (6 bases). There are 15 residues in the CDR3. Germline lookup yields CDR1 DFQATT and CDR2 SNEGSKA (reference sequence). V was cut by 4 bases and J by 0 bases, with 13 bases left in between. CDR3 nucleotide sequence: TGCAGTGCTACCCTTGGTAGCGGAGCCAAAAACATTCAGTACTTC. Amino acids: CSATLGSGAKNIQYF.

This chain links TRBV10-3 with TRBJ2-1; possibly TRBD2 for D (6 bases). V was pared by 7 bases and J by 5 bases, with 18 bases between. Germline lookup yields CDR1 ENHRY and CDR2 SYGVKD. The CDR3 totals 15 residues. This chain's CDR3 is CAITRGSGTNNEQFF. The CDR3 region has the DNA TGTGCCATCACCCGGGGGAGCGGCACTAACAATGAGCAGTTCTTC.

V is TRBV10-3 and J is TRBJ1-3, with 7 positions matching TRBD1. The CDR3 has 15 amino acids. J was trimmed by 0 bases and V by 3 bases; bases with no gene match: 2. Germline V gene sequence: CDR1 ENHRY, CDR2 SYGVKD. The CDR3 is CAISDGTDSGNTIYF. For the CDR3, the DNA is TGTGCCATCAGTGATGGGACAGACTCTGGAAACACCATATATTTT.

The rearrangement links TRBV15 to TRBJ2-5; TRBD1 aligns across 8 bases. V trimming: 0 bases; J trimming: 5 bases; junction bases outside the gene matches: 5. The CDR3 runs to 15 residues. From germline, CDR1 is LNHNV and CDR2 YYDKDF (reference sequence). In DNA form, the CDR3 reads TGTGCCACCAGCAGAGACAGGGGGCGCACGGAGACCCAGTACTTC. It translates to CATSRDRGRTETQYF.

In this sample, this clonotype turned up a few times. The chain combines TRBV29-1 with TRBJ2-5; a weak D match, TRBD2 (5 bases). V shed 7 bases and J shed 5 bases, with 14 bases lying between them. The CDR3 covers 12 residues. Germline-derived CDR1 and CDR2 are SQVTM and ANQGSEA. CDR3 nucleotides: TGCAGCGGCCGCTACGGGAAGGAGACCCAGTACTTC. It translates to CSGRYGKETQYF. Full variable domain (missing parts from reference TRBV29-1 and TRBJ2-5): SAVISQKPSRDICQRGTSLTIQCQVDSQVTMMFWYRQQPGQSLTLIATANQGSEATYESGFVIDKFPISRPNLTFSTLTVSNMSPEDSSIYLCSGRYGKETQYFGPGTRLLVL.

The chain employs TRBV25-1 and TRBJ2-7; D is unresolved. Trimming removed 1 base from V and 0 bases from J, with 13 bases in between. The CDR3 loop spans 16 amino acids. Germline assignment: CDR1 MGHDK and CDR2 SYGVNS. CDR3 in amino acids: CASSELRSIGSYEQYF. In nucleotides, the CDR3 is TGTGCCAGCAGTGAATTGAGGTCGATAGGCTCCTACGAGCAGTACTTC.

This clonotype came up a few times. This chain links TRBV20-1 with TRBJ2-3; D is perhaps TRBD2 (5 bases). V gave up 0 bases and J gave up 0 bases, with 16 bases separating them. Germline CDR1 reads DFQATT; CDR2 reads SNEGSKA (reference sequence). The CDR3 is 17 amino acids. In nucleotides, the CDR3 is TGCAGTGCTAGAGATCCCTCCGCTAGCTCTAGCACAGATACGCAGTATTTT. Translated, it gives CSARDPSASSSTDTQYF.

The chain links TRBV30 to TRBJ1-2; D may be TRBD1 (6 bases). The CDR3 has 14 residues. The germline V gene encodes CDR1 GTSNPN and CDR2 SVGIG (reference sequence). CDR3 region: CAGTTGHYNYGYTF. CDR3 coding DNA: TGTGCTGGCACGACGGGACATTATAACTATGGCTACACCTTC.

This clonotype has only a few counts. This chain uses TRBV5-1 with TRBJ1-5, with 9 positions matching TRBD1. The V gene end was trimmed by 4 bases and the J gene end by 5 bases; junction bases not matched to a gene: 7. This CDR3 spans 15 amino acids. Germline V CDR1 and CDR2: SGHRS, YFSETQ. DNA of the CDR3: TGCGCCAGCAGCCCAGGAGGGACAGGGTATCAGCCCCAGCATTTT. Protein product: CASSPGGTGYQPQHF.

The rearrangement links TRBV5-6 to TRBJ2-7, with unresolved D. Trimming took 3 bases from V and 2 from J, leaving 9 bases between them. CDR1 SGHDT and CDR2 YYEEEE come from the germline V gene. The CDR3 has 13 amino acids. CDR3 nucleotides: TGTGCCAGCAGCTACGGAAATCCCTACGAGCAGTACTTC. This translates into CASSYGNPYEQYF.

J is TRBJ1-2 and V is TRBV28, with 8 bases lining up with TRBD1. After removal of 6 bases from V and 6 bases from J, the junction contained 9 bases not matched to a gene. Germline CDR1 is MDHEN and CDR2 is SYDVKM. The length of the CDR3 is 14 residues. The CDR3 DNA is TGTGCCAGCAGACGTCCAGGGGGCGAGGATGGCTACACCTTC. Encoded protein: CASRRPGGEDGYTF.

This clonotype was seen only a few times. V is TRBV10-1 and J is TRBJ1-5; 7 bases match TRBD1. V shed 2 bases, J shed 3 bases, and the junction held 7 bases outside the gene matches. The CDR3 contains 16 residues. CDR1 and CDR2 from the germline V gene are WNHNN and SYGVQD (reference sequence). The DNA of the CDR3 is TGCGCCAGCAGTGAGGGTGGGACAGTGCTCAATCAGCCCCAGCATTTT. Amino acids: CASSEGGTVLNQPQHF.